The rows below give T cell receptor beta chains drawn from one sample of a study of T cells after yellow fever vaccination. One entry per CDR3 protein, called by TCRdb with MiXCR from the 5' RACE reads. The sample carries 250,000 to 300,000 distinct CDR3 sequences, 8.5% to 10% recorded once. This material consisted of CD4+ T cells sorted from PBMCs, taken 5 days after the yellow fever booster vaccination. The source of these receptors is a man younger than 35 who received the YFV17D yellow fever vaccine. CDR3s include the opening cysteine and the closing phenylalanine or tryptophan. A D gene is named only where the DNA matches it firmly. Some rows mark clone size as missing; the rest say once, few, many or name a class of expanded clone.

j_call cdr3_length d_call v_call clone_size cdr3_nt cdr3_aa
TRBJ1-1 13 . TRBV4-3 many TGCGCCAGCAGCCAGGGCCTTCGGACTGAAGCTTTCTTT CASSQGLRTEAFF
TRBJ1-1 12 . TRBV2 many TGTGCCAGCAGGACCTCGGGAACTGAAGCTTTCTTT CASRTSGTEAFF
TRBJ2-3 18 . TRBV7-3 . TGTGCCAGCAGCTTAAAGGCGGGCCCGGCCAGGTATACAGATACGCAGTATTTT CASSLKAGPARYTDTQYF
TRBJ1-3 15 . TRBV5-1 many TGCGCCAGCAGCACTAGACCCCTCGCGCTGAACACCATATATTTT CASSTRPLALNTIYF
TRBJ2-1 16 TRBD2 TRBV19 . TGTGCCAGTAGCGTAGCTGCGGGGGGGCACTACAATGAGCAGTTCTTC CASSVAAGGHYNEQFF
TRBJ2-3 16 . TRBV24-1 many TGTGCCACCAGTGATTTGACGTTCGGGGGCACAGATACGCAGTATTTT CATSDLTFGGTDTQYF
TRBJ1-4 16 . TRBV7-9 few TGTGCCAGCAGCTTACAGGCCTTAGGAACTAATGAAAAACTGTTTTTT CASSLQALGTNEKLFF
TRBJ1-2 13 . TRBV6-2/TRBV6-3 . TGTGCCACCGACAGTTCCACGACCTATGGCTACACCTTC CATDSSTTYGYTF
TRBJ1-1 13 . TRBV30 . TGTGCCTGGAGCAAGGACAGGAACACTGAAGCTTTCTTT CAWSKDRNTEAFF
TRBJ1-2 14 . TRBV4-2 . TGTGCCAGCAGCCAAGATAGGCTGAACTATGGCTACACCTTC CASSQDRLNYGYTF
TRBJ1-1 15 . TRBV4-3 many TGCGCCAGCAGCCCCCAGGGGATCATGAACACTGAAGCTTTCTTT CASSPQGIMNTEAFF
TRBJ2-1 17 TRBD1 TRBV11-3 few TGTGCCAGCAGCCCAAGCTCCGGGACAGGGATGCACAATGAGCAGTTCTTC CASSPSSGTGMHNEQFF
TRBJ2-3 14 . TRBV5-4 few TGTGCCAGCAGCTTGCCAGCTTACACAGATACGCAGTATTTT CASSLPAYTDTQYF
TRBJ2-5 13 . TRBV7-9 . TGTGCCAGCGGCCCGGGGGTGGTGGAGACCCAGTACTTC CASGPGVVETQYF
TRBJ1-1 12 . TRBV20-1 few TGCAGTGAGTTAGGTCCGAACACTGAAGCTTTCTTT CSELGPNTEAFF
TRBJ1-3 16 . TRBV6-5 . TGTGCCAGCAGTTACTCCCCCCCAACTTCTGGAAACACCATATATTTT CASSYSPPTSGNTIYF
TRBJ2-1 16 TRBD2 TRBV27 many TGTGCCAGCAGTGCCCTGACTAGCGGGGTCTACAATGAGCAGTTCTTC CASSALTSGVYNEQFF
TRBJ1-1 12 . TRBV10-2 . TGCGCCAGCCACAGGGAAGCGACTGAAGCTTTCTTT CASHREATEAFF
TRBJ2-5 14 TRBD1 TRBV2 few TGTGCCAGCAATGGACAGGGGCTACAAGAGACCCAGTACTTC CASNGQGLQETQYF
TRBJ1-1 14 . TRBV6-6 many TGTGCCAGCAGTCACACACAGGGAGGGACTGAAGCTTTCTTT CASSHTQGGTEAFF
TRBJ2-3 17 TRBD1 TRBV9 . TGTGCCAGCAGCGGACCGGGACAGGGGGGCAGGACAGATACGCAGTATTTT CASSGPGQGGRTDTQYF
TRBJ1-1 16 . TRBV6-5 . TGTGCCAGCAGTTACTTAGGCCAGAGGAAGAACACTGAAGCTTTCTTT CASSYLGQRKNTEAFF
TRBJ2-3 13 . TRBV27 few TGTGCCAGCAGTTTAGAATTTTTGGGTACGCAGTATTTT CASSLEFLGTQYF
TRBJ1-4 13 TRBD1 TRBV7-2 many TGTGCCAGCAGCTTACAGGGGGCGCAAAAACTGTTTTTT CASSLQGAQKLFF
TRBJ1-1 15 TRBD1 TRBV18 many TGTGCCAGCTCACCCAGAGACAGGGTGAACACTGAAGCTTTCTTT CASSPRDRVNTEAFF
TRBJ1-1 14 . TRBV4-1 few TGCGCCAGCAGAACCGGACACGTGGAAACTGAAGCTTTCTTT CASRTGHVETEAFF
TRBJ2-5 17 TRBD2 TRBV7-9 . TGTGCCAGCAGCCCTAGAGGAGGGAGGGGCTTTCAAGAGACCCAGTACTTC CASSPRGGRGFQETQYF
TRBJ2-2 14 TRBD2 TRBV3-1 few TGTGCCAGCAGCACCGGGACTAGCACCGGGGAGCTGTTTTTT CASSTGTSTGELFF
TRBJ2-5 12 . TRBV2 . TGTGCCAGCGTCGCGGGCCTGGGGACCCAGTACTTC CASVAGLGTQYF
TRBJ2-3 16 . TRBV12-3/TRBV12-4 . TGTGCCAGCAGCCCTTTTCGGGGGCTGAGCACAGATGCGCAGTATTTT CASSPFRGLSTDAQYF
TRBJ1-1 17 TRBD1 TRBV5-1 . TGCGCCAGCAGCTTTCCGGGACAGGGGGCTTTCGACACTGAAGCTTTCTTT CASSFPGQGAFDTEAFF
TRBJ2-5 16 TRBD2 TRBV6-5 few TGTGCCAGCAACCCGGGACTAGCGGGGAACCCAGAGACCCAGTACTTC CASNPGLAGNPETQYF
TRBJ2-3 17 TRBD2 TRBV6-5 many TGTGCCAGCAGTTCCCGCGGTCGGCCTAGCGGGGGGGGTACGCAGTATTTT CASSSRGRPSGGGTQYF
TRBJ2-1 14 . TRBV3-1 . TGTGCCAGCAGCCAAGATTGGGCTGAGGATGAGCAGTTCTTC CASSQDWAEDEQFF
TRBJ2-3 14 . TRBV5-4 . TGTGCCAGCAGCTTCCAGGGGATAGGTGATACGCAGTATTTT CASSFQGIGDTQYF
TRBJ2-5 13 . TRBV20-1 few TGCAGTGCTAGAATAGGGAATGTGGAGACCCAGTACTTC CSARIGNVETQYF
TRBJ1-5 15 . TRBV12-3/TRBV12-4 many TGTGCCAGCAGTTTCTCGGGGGGCGGCAATCAGCCCCAGCATTTT CASSFSGGGNQPQHF
TRBJ2-7 14 TRBD1 TRBV5-4 . TGTGCCAGCAGCCCTAAGACAGGGAGCGGCGAGCAGTACTTC CASSPKTGSGEQYF
TRBJ2-3 15 . TRBV12-3/TRBV12-4 . TGTGCCAGCAGGCCCCAGGGGACTAGCACAGATACGCAGTATTTT CASRPQGTSTDTQYF
TRBJ1-4 16 TRBD1 TRBV20-1 few TGCAGTGCTAGAGATCGTATACAGGGGCCGGGGGAAAAACTGTTTTTT CSARDRIQGPGEKLFF
TRBJ1-5 15 . TRBV6-5 few TGTGCCAGCAGCGACCTAGCTGCGGGCAATCAGCCCCAGCATTTT CASSDLAAGNQPQHF
TRBJ1-2 14 . TRBV19 . TGTGCCAGTAGTATTACCGGCGGAAACTATGGCTACACCTTC CASSITGGNYGYTF
TRBJ2-1 17 . TRBV7-3 . TGTGCCAGCAGCCCTCGTGGATTTGGGGACTCCTACAATGAGCAGTTCTTC CASSPRGFGDSYNEQFF
TRBJ2-6 13 . TRBV5-1 many TGCGCCAGCAGGGGCTCTGGGGCCAACGTCCTGACTTTC CASRGSGANVLTF
TRBJ2-2 13 . TRBV29-1 many TGCAGCGCCCAGGGGCGATTCACCGGGGAGCTGTTTTTT CSAQGRFTGELFF